This T cell receptor beta chain appears in the sequencing data of a study of identical twins. Findings and limits, study-wide: Sequences that were beta out-of-frame showed weaker excess twin sharing.

TCRdb itself ran the 5' RACE reads through MiXCR, one entry per CDR3 protein. Of about 520,000 distinct CDR3 sequences in the sample, less than 25% are singletons; the top ten hold about 0.91%. The V and J ends lost 1 base and 6 bases respectively, with 11 bases between them. The germline V gene has CDR1 SEHNR and CDR2 FQNEAQ (reference sequence). This CDR3 spans 14 amino acids. This clonotype was counted only a few times. Its antigen is not identified. In addition, the sample was reused for a study of T cells expressing NK-cell markers. Per that study: Investigators obtained TCR beta repertoires from sorted CD3+CD56+NKG2C+, CD3+CD56+NKG2C- and CD3+CD56-NKG2C+ T cells. A few donors showed these clonotypes also leading the CD3+CD56-NKG2C+ fraction.

The J gene is TRBJ2-3, the V gene TRBV7-9; D gene unclear. Sequencing was done on a sample of CD4+ T cells sorted from blood. The sequence derives from a woman between 18 and 29 years old in good health. In nucleotides, the CDR3 is TGTGCCAGCAGCTTAGTGGCGAGATTCGATACGCAGTATTTT. It encodes CASSLVARFDTQYF. Using reference TRBV7-9 and TRBJ2-3 for the parts outside the CDR3, the full variable domain is DTGVSQNPRHKITKRGQNVTFRCDPISEHNRLYWYRQTLGQGPEFLTYFQNEAQLEKSRLLSDRFSAERPKGSFSTLEIQRTEQGDSAMYLCASSLVARFDTQYFGPGTRLTVL.